Listed below are T cell receptor beta chains from one sample, sequenced in a study of CD8+CD57+ T cells in acquired aplastic anemia. TCRdb redid the calling of the reads with MiXCR, one entry per CDR3 protein. This sample has fewer than 70,000 distinct CDR3 sequences, with around 50% found just once. The sample was sorted CD4+, CD8+, or CD8+CD57+ T cells (not recorded which) from PBMCs. The receptors derive from a human donor in good health, serving as a control. CDR3s include the opening cysteine and the closing phenylalanine or tryptophan. Fields, in order: J gene, clone size, V gene, D gene, CDR3 DNA, CDR3 protein. D genes are given only for firm matches. The size of a clone is reported for some rows only, either as once, few or many, or as a class for expanded clones.

j_gene: TRBJ1-6; abundance: few; v_gene: TRBV7-8; d_gene: -; CDR3nt: TGTGCCAGCAGCATAAGGGAGGGTGGTTCACCCCTCCACTTT; CDR3aa: CASSIREGGSPLHF
j_gene: TRBJ1-3; abundance: many; v_gene: TRBV2; d_gene: TRBD1; CDR3nt: TGTGCCAGCAGTCCGTGGACAGGGCCTGGAAACACCATATATTTT; CDR3aa: CASSPWTGPGNTIYF
j_gene: TRBJ1-2; abundance: medium-sized; v_gene: TRBV15; d_gene: -; CDR3nt: TGTGCCACCAGCTTCACCGTGGGGGTTCGGGATGGCTACACCTTC; CDR3aa: CATSFTVGVRDGYTF
j_gene: TRBJ2-7; abundance: -; v_gene: TRBV9; d_gene: TRBD1; CDR3nt: TGTGCCAGCAGCGTTGGGACAGGGGGCCCCTACGAGCAGTACTTC; CDR3aa: CASSVGTGGPYEQYF
j_gene: TRBJ2-7; abundance: -; v_gene: TRBV5-1; d_gene: -; CDR3nt: TGCGCCAGCAGTCCCGGTCCCGGGGACGAGCAGTACTTC; CDR3aa: CASSPGPGDEQYF
j_gene: TRBJ2-7; abundance: -; v_gene: TRBV10-3; d_gene: -; CDR3nt: TGTGCCATCAGTGCCCACAGGGAGGTCGAGCAGTACTTC; CDR3aa: CAISAHREVEQYF
j_gene: TRBJ2-7; abundance: few; v_gene: TRBV15; d_gene: TRBD2; CDR3nt: TGTGCCACCAGCAATGCCGGGACTAGGTACTACGAGCAGTACTTC; CDR3aa: CATSNAGTRYYEQYF
j_gene: TRBJ2-5; abundance: -; v_gene: TRBV10-2; d_gene: TRBD2; CDR3nt: TGCGCCAGCGCCGGGACTAGCGGGGGGGAGACCCAGTACTTC; CDR3aa: CASAGTSGGETQYF
j_gene: TRBJ1-6; abundance: medium-sized; v_gene: TRBV7-9; d_gene: -; CDR3nt: TGTGCCAGCAGCGACATGGATTCACCCCTCCACTTT; CDR3aa: CASSDMDSPLHF
j_gene: TRBJ2-1; abundance: many; v_gene: TRBV6-5; d_gene: TRBD2; CDR3nt: TGTGCCAGCAGTTACTCAGTCCCCGGGACTAGCGGGAGGAGTGAGCAGTTCTTC; CDR3aa: CASSYSVPGTSGRSEQFF
j_gene: TRBJ2-3; abundance: many; v_gene: TRBV20-1; d_gene: -; CDR3nt: TGCAGTAGCCTTGTTAGCACAGATACGCAGTATTTT; CDR3aa: CSSLVSTDTQYF
j_gene: TRBJ1-1; abundance: many; v_gene: TRBV4-1; d_gene: TRBD1; CDR3nt: TGCGCCAGCAGCCAAGGAACAGGGGGCTGGGGGACTGAAGCTTTCTTT; CDR3aa: CASSQGTGGWGTEAFF
j_gene: TRBJ1-5; abundance: -; v_gene: TRBV19; d_gene: -; CDR3nt: TGTGCCAGTAGTATGACCGGTAGCAATCAGCCCCAGCATTTT; CDR3aa: CASSMTGSNQPQHF
j_gene: TRBJ1-2; abundance: -; v_gene: TRBV2; d_gene: TRBD1; CDR3nt: TGTGCCAGCGACGAGGGAACCAGGGGGCCCGCGTCGAGCTACACCTTC; CDR3aa: CASDEGTRGPASSYTF
j_gene: TRBJ1-5; abundance: many; v_gene: TRBV5-8; d_gene: -; CDR3nt: TGTGCCAGCAGCTTGGCCTCAGGTCAGCCCCAGCATTTT; CDR3aa: CASSLASGQPQHF
j_gene: TRBJ2-3; abundance: -; v_gene: TRBV5-1; d_gene: TRBD2; CDR3nt: TGCGCCAGCAGCCCAGGACTAGCGGGGGGCACAGATACGCAGTATTTT; CDR3aa: CASSPGLAGGTDTQYF
j_gene: TRBJ1-1; abundance: -; v_gene: TRBV19; d_gene: -; CDR3nt: TGTGCCAGTAGTTTCCGACAGGTTGAAGCTTTCTTT; CDR3aa: CASSFRQVEAFF
j_gene: TRBJ2-7; abundance: many; v_gene: TRBV20-1; d_gene: TRBD1; CDR3nt: TGCAGTGCTCAGGATGGGGACAGGGTTTGGGAGCAGTACTTC; CDR3aa: CSAQDGDRVWEQYF
j_gene: TRBJ1-1; abundance: -; v_gene: TRBV7-9; d_gene: -; CDR3nt: TGTGCCAGCAGCCGATTGATGCCTTTCTTT; CDR3aa: CASSRLMPFF
j_gene: TRBJ1-5; abundance: -; v_gene: TRBV20-1; d_gene: -; CDR3nt: TGCAGTGCTGGGCGGATAAACCAGCCCCAGCATTTT; CDR3aa: CSAGRINQPQHF
j_gene: TRBJ2-2; abundance: -; v_gene: TRBV12-3/TRBV12-4; d_gene: -; CDR3nt: TGTGCCAGCAGTTTACAGGGAGAGCTGTTTTTT; CDR3aa: CASSLQGELFF
j_gene: TRBJ2-7; abundance: -; v_gene: TRBV19; d_gene: -; CDR3nt: TGTGCCAGTAGTATAACACAGGGAGGGTCCTACGAGCAGTACTTC; CDR3aa: CASSITQGGSYEQYF
j_gene: TRBJ2-4; abundance: -; v_gene: TRBV11-2; d_gene: -; CDR3nt: TGTGCCAGCAGCTCGGCCGGTCCACAGCACCCTCTGTACTTC; CDR3aa: CASSSAGPQHPLYF
j_gene: TRBJ2-3; abundance: -; v_gene: TRBV20-1; d_gene: -; CDR3nt: TGCAGTGCTTTAATCGGGTCTACCCCAGATACGCAGTATTTT; CDR3aa: CSALIGSTPDTQYF
j_gene: TRBJ2-7; abundance: -; v_gene: TRBV7-9; d_gene: -; CDR3nt: TGTGCCAGCAGCTTAGTCAAAAGCGAGCAGTACTTC; CDR3aa: CASSLVKSEQYF
j_gene: TRBJ2-7; abundance: -; v_gene: TRBV20-1; d_gene: TRBD2; CDR3nt: TGCAGTGCTAGGGGGGGGGTGGTGTTCTCCTACGAGCAGTACTTC; CDR3aa: CSARGGVVFSYEQYF
j_gene: TRBJ1-2; abundance: -; v_gene: TRBV10-3; d_gene: TRBD1; CDR3nt: TGTGCCATCATTGGACCGGGACAGGACTTGGTTGGCTACACCTTC; CDR3aa: CAIIGPGQDLVGYTF
j_gene: TRBJ2-3; abundance: many; v_gene: TRBV20-1; d_gene: -; CDR3nt: TGCAGTGCCAATCTACAGGGCAGCACAGATACGCAGTATTTT; CDR3aa: CSANLQGSTDTQYF
j_gene: TRBJ2-7; abundance: -; v_gene: TRBV20-1; d_gene: TRBD2; CDR3nt: TGCAGTGCTAGAGACGTATCTAGCGGGGCCTACGAGCAGTACTTC; CDR3aa: CSARDVSSGAYEQYF
j_gene: TRBJ2-2; abundance: -; v_gene: TRBV2; d_gene: -; CDR3nt: TGTGCCAGCAGTTTGGGCGAACTTGGGGAGCTGTTTTTT; CDR3aa: CASSLGELGELFF
j_gene: TRBJ2-7; abundance: -; v_gene: TRBV7-6; d_gene: -; CDR3nt: TGTGCCAGCAGCTCGACAGGCCCCTACGAGCAGTACTTC; CDR3aa: CASSSTGPYEQYF
j_gene: TRBJ1-2; abundance: many; v_gene: TRBV7-8; d_gene: TRBD1; CDR3nt: TGTGCCAGCAGCTTTGGGACAGATAACTATGGCTACACCTTC; CDR3aa: CASSFGTDNYGYTF
j_gene: TRBJ1-5; abundance: many; v_gene: TRBV7-9; d_gene: -; CDR3nt: TGTGCCAGCAGCGGGGGGCCAGGCAATCAGCCCCAGCATTTT; CDR3aa: CASSGGPGNQPQHF
j_gene: TRBJ2-1; abundance: -; v_gene: TRBV20-1; d_gene: TRBD2; CDR3nt: TGCAGTGCTACCGGACTAGCGGGAGGGCCCTCGATGAGGGACGAGCAGTTCTTC; CDR3aa: CSATGLAGGPSMRDEQFF
j_gene: TRBJ2-7; abundance: -; v_gene: TRBV6-1; d_gene: TRBD1; CDR3nt: TGTGCCAGCAGTGAACTTATAGGAGGACAGGAGAGCTCCTACGAGCAGTACTTC; CDR3aa: CASSELIGGQESSYEQYF
j_gene: TRBJ2-7; abundance: -; v_gene: TRBV4-1; d_gene: -; CDR3nt: TGCGCCAGCAGCCACGGGCCGACATGCAACTACGAGCAGTACTTC; CDR3aa: CASSHGPTCNYEQYF
j_gene: TRBJ1-2; abundance: few; v_gene: TRBV7-8; d_gene: -; CDR3nt: TGTGCCAGCAGCTTAGTGATAGGGGGTGACTATGGCTACACCTTC; CDR3aa: CASSLVIGGDYGYTF
j_gene: TRBJ2-7; abundance: -; v_gene: TRBV14; d_gene: -; CDR3nt: TGTGCCAGCAAGGCTAGCGTCAGCTCCTACGAGCAGTACTTC; CDR3aa: CASKASVSSYEQYF
j_gene: TRBJ1-6; abundance: many; v_gene: TRBV5-1; d_gene: -; CDR3nt: TGCGCCAGCAGCCGGAAACCCAATTCACCCCTCCACTTT; CDR3aa: CASSRKPNSPLHF
j_gene: TRBJ2-1; abundance: many; v_gene: TRBV5-1; d_gene: -; CDR3nt: TGCGCCAGCAGCTTCTTTGTAACAAAGAGCTCCTACAATGAGCAGTTCTTC; CDR3aa: CASSFFVTKSSYNEQFF
j_gene: TRBJ1-3; abundance: many; v_gene: TRBV11-2; d_gene: -; CDR3nt: TGTGCCAGCAGCTTAAGCTTCGGAAACACCATATATTTT; CDR3aa: CASSLSFGNTIYF
j_gene: TRBJ1-5; abundance: -; v_gene: TRBV19; d_gene: -; CDR3nt: TGTGCCAGTAGTATCGCGGGAAGCCGGGAGAGGGGCAATCAGCCCCAGCATTTT; CDR3aa: CASSIAGSRERGNQPQHF
j_gene: TRBJ1-2; abundance: -; v_gene: TRBV29-1; d_gene: -; CDR3nt: TGCATCTCCCCGGGTCCGAATGGCTACACCTTC; CDR3aa: CISPGPNGYTF
j_gene: TRBJ2-1; abundance: many; v_gene: TRBV7-1; d_gene: TRBD2; CDR3nt: TGTGCCAGCAGCTCCCCGGGACTAGCGGCATTGACGGGTAACAATGAGCAGTTCTTC; CDR3aa: CASSSPGLAALTGNNEQFF
j_gene: TRBJ2-1; abundance: many; v_gene: TRBV12-3/TRBV12-4; d_gene: TRBD2; CDR3nt: TGTGCCAGCAGTCGGACTAGCCCCTACAATGAGCAGTTCTTC; CDR3aa: CASSRTSPYNEQFF
j_gene: TRBJ2-7; abundance: medium-sized; v_gene: TRBV5-1; d_gene: -; CDR3nt: TGTGCCAGTTCCCTCGACAGTACCTACGAGCAGTACTTC; CDR3aa: CASSLDSTYEQYF
j_gene: TRBJ2-7; abundance: -; v_gene: TRBV5-1; d_gene: -; CDR3nt: TGCGCCAGCAGCCTATCCGGGACAAACTCCTACGAGCAGTACTTC; CDR3aa: CASSLSGTNSYEQYF
j_gene: TRBJ1-5; abundance: many; v_gene: TRBV20-1; d_gene: TRBD1; CDR3nt: TGCAGTGCTAGTAGGCTCGGGACAGGGGCCCCTCATCAGCCCCAGCATTTT; CDR3aa: CSASRLGTGAPHQPQHF
j_gene: TRBJ2-7; abundance: -; v_gene: TRBV11-2; d_gene: TRBD2; CDR3nt: TGTGCCAGCAGCGAGATGACTAGCGGGAGCTACGAGCAGTACTTC; CDR3aa: CASSEMTSGSYEQYF